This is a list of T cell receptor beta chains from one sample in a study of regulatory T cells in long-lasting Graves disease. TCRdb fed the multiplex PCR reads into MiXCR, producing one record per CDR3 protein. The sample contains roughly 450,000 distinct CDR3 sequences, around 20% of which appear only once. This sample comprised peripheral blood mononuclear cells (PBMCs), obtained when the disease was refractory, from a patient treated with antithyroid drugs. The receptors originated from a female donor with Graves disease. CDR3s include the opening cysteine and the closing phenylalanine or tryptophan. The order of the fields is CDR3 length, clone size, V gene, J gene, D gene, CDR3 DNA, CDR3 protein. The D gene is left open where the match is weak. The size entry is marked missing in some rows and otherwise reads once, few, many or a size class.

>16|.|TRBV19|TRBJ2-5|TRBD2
TGTGCCAGTAGTCACCAAACTAGCGGGAGGCGGGAGACCCAGTACTTC
CASSHQTSGRRETQYF
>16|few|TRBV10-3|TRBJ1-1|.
TGTGCCATCAGTGACCACTACCAGGGTTTTGGGACTGAAGCTTTCTTT
CAISDHYQGFGTEAFF
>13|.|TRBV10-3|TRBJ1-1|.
TGTGCCATCAGCTCCGGGCCAGACACTGAAGCTTTCTTT
CAISSGPDTEAFF
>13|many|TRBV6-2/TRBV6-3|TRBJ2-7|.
TGTGCCAGCAGTTACCTTGGGGTAGGCGAGCAGTACTTC
CASSYLGVGEQYF
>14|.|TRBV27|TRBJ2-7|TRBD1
TGTGCCAGCAGTCCGCAATCACAGGGGAACGAGCAGTACTTC
CASSPQSQGNEQYF
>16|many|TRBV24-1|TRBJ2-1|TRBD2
TGTGCCACCAGTCGGACTAGCGGGAGGGACGACAATGAGCAGTTCTTC
CATSRTSGRDDNEQFF
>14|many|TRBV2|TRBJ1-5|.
TGTGCCAGCAGAGATCAGGGGATTAATCAGCCCCAGCATTTT
CASRDQGINQPQHF
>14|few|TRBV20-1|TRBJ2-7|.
TGCAGTGCTAGAGATCTTGGCAACTCCTACGAGCAGTACTTC
CSARDLGNSYEQYF
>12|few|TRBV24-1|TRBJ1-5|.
TGTGCCACCAGTGACTCGGATCAGCCCCAGCATTTT
CATSDSDQPQHF
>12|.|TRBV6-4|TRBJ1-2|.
TGTGCCAGCACCCAGGGTAACTATGGCTACACCTTC
CASTQGNYGYTF
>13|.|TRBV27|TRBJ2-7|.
TGTGCCAGCAGTTTAGAACCCGGCTACGAGCAGTACTTC
CASSLEPGYEQYF
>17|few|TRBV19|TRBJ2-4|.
TGTGCCAGTAGTATAGTCCGCGGGGACCCTATCTTAAACATTCAGTACTTC
CASSIVRGDPILNIQYF
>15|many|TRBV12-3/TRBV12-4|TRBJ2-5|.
TGTGCCAGCAGTTCCGGACGGACCCCTGGAGAGACCCAGTACTTC
CASSSGRTPGETQYF
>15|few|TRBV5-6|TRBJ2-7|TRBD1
TGTGCCAGCAGCTCCCAGGGGACAGCCCACTACGAGCAGTACTTC
CASSSQGTAHYEQYF
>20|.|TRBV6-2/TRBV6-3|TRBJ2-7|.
TGTGCCAGCGCCGGTGTCTCGTGGAGCTGGGGAATTAAAGCCTCCTACGAGCAGTACTTC
CASAGVSWSWGIKASYEQYF
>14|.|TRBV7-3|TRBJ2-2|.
TGTGCCTCCTCTGGGGCTTTCAACACCGGGGAGCTGTTTTTT
CASSGAFNTGELFF
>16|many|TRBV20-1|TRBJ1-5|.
TGCAGTGCTAGACCACAGGGCCGGGGAGGCAATCAGCCCCAGCATTTT
CSARPQGRGGNQPQHF
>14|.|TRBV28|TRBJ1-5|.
TGTGCCAGCAGTTACGGGTGGCGCAATCAGCCCCAGCATTTT
CASSYGWRNQPQHF
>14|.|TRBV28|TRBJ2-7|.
TGTGCCACCATAGCGGTCGCTAGCTCCTACGAGCAGTACTTC
CATIAVASSYEQYF
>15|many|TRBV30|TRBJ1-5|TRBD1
TGTGCCTGGAGTGTCGGGGACAGGACTGATCAGCCCCAGCATTTT
CAWSVGDRTDQPQHF
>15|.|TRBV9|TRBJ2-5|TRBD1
TGTGCCAGCAGCGGAGACAGGGGGCGTTCGGAGACCCAGTACTTC
CASSGDRGRSETQYF
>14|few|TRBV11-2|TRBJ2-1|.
TGTGCCAGCAGCTTAGAGAGAGGGGGCAATGAGCAGTTCTTC
CASSLERGGNEQFF
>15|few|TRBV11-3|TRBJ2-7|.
TGTGCCAGCAGCTTAGATCTTGGGGAGGACTACGAGCAGTACTTC
CASSLDLGEDYEQYF
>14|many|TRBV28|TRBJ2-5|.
TGTGCCAGCAGTTCTTTAGTACGCGGACACCCGCAGTACTTC
CASSSLVRGHPQYF
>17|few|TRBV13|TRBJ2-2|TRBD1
TGTGCCAGCAGCTTAGCAGACAGGGCTCCGGACACCGGGGAGCTGTTTTTT
CASSLADRAPDTGELFF
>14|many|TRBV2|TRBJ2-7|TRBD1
TGTGCCAGCAGAACTCGGACAGGGGCCTACGAGCAGTACTTC
CASRTRTGAYEQYF
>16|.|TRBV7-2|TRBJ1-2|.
TGTGCCAGCAGCCTAAACACTGGGGAGGACTTCTATGGCTACACCTTC
CASSLNTGEDFYGYTF
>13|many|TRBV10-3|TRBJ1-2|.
TGTGCCATCAGTTCAAAAGGAGACTATGGCTACACCTTC
CAISSKGDYGYTF
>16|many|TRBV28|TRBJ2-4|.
TGTGCCAGCAGCCAAACCCCGGGCATAAATAGCGACATTCAGTACTTC
CASSQTPGINSDIQYF
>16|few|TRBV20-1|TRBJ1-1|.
TGCAGTGCTGTCTCTCTGGACGGCCCTCTGAACACTGAAGCTTTCTTT
CSAVSLDGPLNTEAFF
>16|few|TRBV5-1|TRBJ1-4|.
TGCGCCAGCAGCTTGGAGGAGACCAGGGTGGGGGAAAAACTGTTTTTT
CASSLEETRVGEKLFF
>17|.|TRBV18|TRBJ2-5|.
TGTGCCAGCTCACCAACGATAGGGGATCCCAATGCGGAGACCCAGTACTTC
CASSPTIGDPNAETQYF
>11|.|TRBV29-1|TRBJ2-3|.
TGCAGCGTTGATTTCAGTGGAGGCGGGTCTTTT
CSVDFSGGGSF
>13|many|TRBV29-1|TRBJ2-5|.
TGCAGCGTTGACTCAGGGACCCAAGAGACCCAGTACTTC
CSVDSGTQETQYF
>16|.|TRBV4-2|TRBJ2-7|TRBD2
TGTGCCAGCGGGGGACTAGCGGGAGGCAACTCCTACGAGCAGTACTTC
CASGGLAGGNSYEQYF
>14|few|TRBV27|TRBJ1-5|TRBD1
TGTGCCAGCAGTAAAGGGACAGGAAGTCAGCCCCAGCATTTT
CASSKGTGSQPQHF
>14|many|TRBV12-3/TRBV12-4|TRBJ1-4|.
TGTGCCAGCACCCCCACGGTGGCGGTTGAAAAACTGTTTTTT
CASTPTVAVEKLFF
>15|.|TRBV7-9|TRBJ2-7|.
TGTGCCAGCAGCTTAGCAGGGTCATCTTCCTACGAGCAGTACTTC
CASSLAGSSSYEQYF
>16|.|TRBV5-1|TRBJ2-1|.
TGCGCCAGCAGGTCAGATTACTGGGAATCCGAGCAGGAGCAGTTCTTC
CASRSDYWESEQEQFF
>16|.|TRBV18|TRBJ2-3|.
TGTGCCAGCTCACCCAGACCACCTACGAGCACAGATACGCAGTATTTT
CASSPRPPTSTDTQYF
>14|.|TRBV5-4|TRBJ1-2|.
TGTGCCAGCAGCTCAGGCGGGGGAAACTATGGCTACACCTTC
CASSSGGGNYGYTF
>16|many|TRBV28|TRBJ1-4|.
TGTGCCAGCAGTTTACAGGGTAAATTTTCGAGTGAAAAACTGTTTTTT
CASSLQGKFSSEKLFF
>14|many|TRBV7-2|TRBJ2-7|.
TGTGCCAGCAGCTGGGGACGTGTCAACTCCGAGCAGTACTTC
CASSWGRVNSEQYF
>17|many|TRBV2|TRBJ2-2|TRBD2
TGTGCCAGCAGAACAGGGACTAGCGGGGCTAACACCGGGGAGCTGTTTTTT
CASRTGTSGANTGELFF
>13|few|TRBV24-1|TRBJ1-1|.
TGTGCCACCAGTGAACTTGGGACCGGAGGAGCTTTCTTT
CATSELGTGGAFF
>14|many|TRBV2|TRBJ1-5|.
TGTGCCAGCAACTCAGACAGTTCCAATCAGCCCCAGCATTTT
CASNSDSSNQPQHF
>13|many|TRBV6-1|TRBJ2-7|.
TGTGCCAGCAGCCCCTCAACTAGCTACGAGCAGTACTTC
CASSPSTSYEQYF
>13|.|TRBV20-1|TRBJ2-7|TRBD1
TGCAGTGCTAGATCGGGACAGGACTACGAGCAGTACTTC
CSARSGQDYEQYF
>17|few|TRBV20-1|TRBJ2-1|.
TGCAGTGCTAGAGATGCGACCTTGGGTAGCGACTACAATGAGCAGTTCTTC
CSARDATLGSDYNEQFF
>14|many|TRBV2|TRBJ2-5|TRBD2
TGTGCCAGCCTTAGCGGGATTGCTCAAGAGACCCAGTACTTC
CASLSGIAQETQYF
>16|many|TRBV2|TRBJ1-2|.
TGTGCCAGCAGTTTGGCTCGGACGGAAAGGCACTATGGCTACACCTTC
CASSLARTERHYGYTF
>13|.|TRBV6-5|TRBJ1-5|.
TGTGCCAGCAGTTACCGCCAGCATCAGCCCCAGCATTTT
CASSYRQHQPQHF
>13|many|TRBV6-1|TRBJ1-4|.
TGTGCCAGCAGCGGGCAGATAAATGAAAAACTGTTTTTT
CASSGQINEKLFF
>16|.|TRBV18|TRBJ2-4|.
TGTGCCAGCTCACCGCCGGACTCCTTAGCCATAAACATTCAGTACTTC
CASSPPDSLAINIQYF
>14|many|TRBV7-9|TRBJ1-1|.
TGTGCCAGCAGCTTAGTATCCATGAACACTGAAGCTTTCTTT
CASSLVSMNTEAFF
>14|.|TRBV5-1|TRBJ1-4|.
TGCGCCAGCAGCTTAGACCCGGGGACGCGGGGGCTGTTTTTT
CASSLDPGTRGLFF
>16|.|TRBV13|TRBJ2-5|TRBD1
TGTGCCAGCAGCTTACTCCGACAGGGAGCTCGAGAGACCCAGTACTTC
CASSLLRQGARETQYF